The present entry profiles one T cell receptor (beta chain) with its context. This clone has only one observation. Its cognate antigen has yet to be identified. Qualities for individual bases were not recorded, and no much larger clone is one base off. Each clonotype received, on average, approximately 9.9x coverage in deep resolution sequencing performed on a MiSeq, where the target depth lay between 1 in 1 million and 1 in 200,000 T cells. The immunoSEQ hsTCRB Kit was used to generate the TCR beta libraries. The original methods were these. ImmunoSEQ Data Assistant and ImmunoSEQ Analyzer were used for data analysis, and V, D and J genes were assigned according to IMGT definitions. Clonality, which ranges from 0 to 1, was calculated as one minus the normalized Shannon entropy of productive rearrangement frequencies. Only overrepresented clonotypes making up at least 0.05% of each patient's repertoire were included in the public clonotype analysis. Some 14 age-matched healthy donor repertoires from immuneACCESS served as clonality controls. In its TCRdb copy, this immuneACCESS table keeps in-frame sequences only and misses some clones. Where compared with another copy, unresolved V genes explain less than half of these, and the others have no known cause. V, J and clone size are taken as reported in that table, and D and trimming were inferred from the DNA itself. This sample is represented by about 300,000 clones; roughly 70% of them were singletons. Clones ranked in the top ten supply 5% to 6.5% of the sample.

For TCR beta library preparation, about 2 micrograms of genomic DNA was extracted from cryopreserved PBMCs. Longitudinal blood samples from CLL patients on ibrutinib monotherapy underwent high-throughput TCR beta sequencing. Patients were enrolled in a phase 2 open-label single-center ibrutinib monotherapy trial. The data were taken from a study of cytotoxic CD8 clonotypes in ibrutinib-treated CLL (dated by TCRdb to the early 2020s). As for the study more broadly: The cohort included around 15 treatment-naive and some twelve relapsed/refractory patients; about 18 were IGHV unmutated. Patients were still on ibrutinib when every remission and progressive disease sample was collected. Cryopreserved peripheral blood mononuclear cells were collected at three points: before therapy, at response, and at either sustained remission or disease progression. On average, each sample had about 250,000 productive templates and 96,000 or so productive rearrangements. Response samples were taken after a median of roughly a year on treatment, ranging from about 6 to 40 months. Partial responses were observed in roughly 25 patients and complete responses in 2; after a median follow-up of about 69 months, remission was maintained in approximately 15 patients and progression was observed in some twelve. Of the roughly 86 participants in the trial, roughly 25 had longitudinal samples available. Points the paper makes about the study in general: Public clonotypes were rare and either contracted or stayed stable during treatment, and the rise in clonality at ibrutinib response reflected the expansion of private clonotypes. At baseline, clonality was higher than in age-matched healthy donors and showed a strong correlation with circulating CD8+ T-cell counts. An increase in clonality was observed at ibrutinib response, with clonality remaining stable during sustained remission and falling back toward baseline at progression. Sustained-remission and progressing patients did not have matched sampling times, and lymph node repertoires were not examined.

The germline V gene specifies MGHRA as CDR1 and YSYEKL as CDR2. The CDR3 has 18 amino acids, counting the end cysteine and phenylalanine. Here the CDR3 DNA is all that survives: 54 bases in frame from base 1. A distance of 20 bases separates the germline ends of V and J, which lose 0 bases and 3 bases respectively. This clonotype was sampled from a human donor with chronic lymphocytic leukemia. The chain is encoded by TRBV4-1 joined to TRBJ2-5; TRBD2 could be the D gene, as 6 bases match. The sample consisted of PBMCs, taken after 36 months of ibrutinib treatment. This receptor has the CDR3 CASSQDLGGILGEETQYF. The bases read TGCGCCAGCAGCCAAGACCTGGGCGGGATATTGGGCGAAGAGACCCAGTACTTC.